This section outlines one T cell receptor (beta chain) sequence together with its context. Its binding antigen is unknown. Base qualities are not provided; no much larger clone lies one nucleotide away. The sample originates from a study of blood T cell repertoires in COVID-19 (dated by TCRdb to the early 2020s). In terms of the full investigation: Samples from collaborators originated in the United States, Italy and Spain and spanned both the acute and convalescent phases of COVID-19. The material from the prospective study consisted of cDNA or gDNA derived from T cells, B-cell-depleted T cells, or PBMCs. Subjects who had been exposed to COVID-19, were actively infected with it, or had recovered from it provided the deeply sampled blood TCRbeta repertoires that made up the dataset. The repertoires were released in a freely available public database intended as a resource for research on the immune response to SARS-CoV-2. The samples were drawn from two sources: the first 160 participants of the ongoing ImmuneRACE study, and fewer than 1,500 subjects contributed by 6 global collaborators. Sample metadata almost always included a de-identified subject ID, COVID-19 status, age in years and sex. HLA class I and class II types, where available, came from metadata supplied by the sample provider rather than from assay-based typing. Broad study findings and their caveats: The amount of clinical and demographic metadata varied by source and participant and was provided uncurated.

TCRbeta CDR3 regions were amplified from genomic DNA by means of the immunoSEQ Assay, a bias-controlled multiplex PCR. Under the source paper's analysis protocol: Within the assay, amplification of reference gene primers was used to estimate how many nucleated cells each sample contained. To quantify the absolute abundance of each unique TCRbeta CDR3 rearrangement, sequence reads were collapsed and filtered. Productive Simpson clonality was computed per sample as the square root of Simpson's diversity index over productive rearrangements. The source is immuneACCESS, and TCRdb retained only in-frame sequences with V and J called. Part of the clones is not carried over; for the studies checked, unresolved V genes explain less than half of this, and the remainder is unexplained. That table is the source of V, J and clone size, and D and trimming were worked out from the DNA. The sample profile shows 350,000 to 400,000 clones; 80% to 95% of them were found once. About 0.9% of the sample is held by the ten biggest clonotypes.

From a lookup of the germline V gene, CDR1 and CDR2 are MNHEY and SVGAGI. V lost 5 bases and J lost 8 bases; the stretch between them is 13 bases long. The CDR3 sequence holds 13 residues, the cysteine and phenylalanine included. The sequence is cut down to CDR3 DNA, 39 bases in frame from base 1. Participants in the prospective study were enrolled through a virtual design, were aged roughly 18 to 90 years, and lived in some 24 United States geographic areas. In the prospective study, cohorts were assigned on the basis of participant-reported clinical history obtained from a screening survey and a study questionnaire. Exposed participants were defined as having been in contact with someone with a PCR-confirmed or clinician-diagnosed COVID-19 case within 2 weeks of study entry. Each participant in the prospective study had whole blood, serum and a nasopharyngeal or oropharyngeal swab collected by mobile phlebotomists. Participants in the prospective study had the option to provide additional blood draws and questionnaires over an approximately 2-month period. Blood samples from the prospective study were shipped frozen or at room temperature prior to DNA extraction.

Sequencing was performed on PBMCs or T cells enriched from blood (not recorded which). The receptor was derived from a woman between 35 and 50 years old who had been exposed to COVID-19. The V gene is TRBV6-5 and the J gene is TRBJ1-3; a weak D assignment points to TRBD1 (5 bases agree). The nucleotide sequence is given as TGTGCCAGCAGTCCCGGGACTCCGGACACCATATATTTT. Translated, it gives CASSPGTPDTIYF.